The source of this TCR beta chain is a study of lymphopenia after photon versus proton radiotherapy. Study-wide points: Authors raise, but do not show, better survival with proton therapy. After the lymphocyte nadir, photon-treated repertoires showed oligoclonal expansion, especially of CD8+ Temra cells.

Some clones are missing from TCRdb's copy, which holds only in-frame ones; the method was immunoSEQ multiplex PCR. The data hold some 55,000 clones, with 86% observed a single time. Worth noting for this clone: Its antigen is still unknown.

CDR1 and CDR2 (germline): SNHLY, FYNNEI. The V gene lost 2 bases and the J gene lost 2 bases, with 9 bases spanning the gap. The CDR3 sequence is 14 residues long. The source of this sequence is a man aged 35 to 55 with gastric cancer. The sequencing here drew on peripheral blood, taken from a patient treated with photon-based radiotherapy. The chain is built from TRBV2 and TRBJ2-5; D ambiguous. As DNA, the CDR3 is TGTGCCAGCAGTGAATGGGTAGGGCAAGAGACCCAGTACTTC. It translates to CASSEWVGQETQYF.